A single sample gave rise to the 5 T cell receptor beta chains below, sequenced in a study of early T cells in non-severe SARS-CoV-2 infection. TCRdb analysed the 5' RACE reads with MiXCR anew, one entry per CDR3 protein. The sample holds about 90,000 distinct CDR3 sequences, more than 10% seen once. The sample here was whole blood, taken at baseline. The receptors were gathered from an adult who was a healthcare worker with PCR-confirmed SARS-CoV-2 infection or an uninfected control (not recorded which).

There are many counts of this clonotype. V is TRBV6-5 and J is TRBJ2-3; a weak D match, TRBD1 (5 bases). The ends were cut back, 2 bases at V and 0 bases at J, with 6 bases in the middle. This CDR3 has 14 amino acids. Germline CDR1 and CDR2: MNHEY and SVGAGI. This chain's CDR3 is CASSYGASTDTQYF. CDR3 sequence (DNA): TGTGCCAGCAGTTACGGGGCGAGCACAGATACGCAGTATTTT.

The chain combines TRBV5-1 with TRBJ2-6; D gene unclear. This CDR3 region has 15 residues. The germline V gene encodes CDR1 SGHRS and CDR2 YFSETQ. Trimming removed 1 base at V and 2 bases at J, with 7 bases between. CDR3 in amino acids: CASSLKQPGANVLTF. CDR3 in DNA: TGCGCCAGCAGCTTGAAACAGCCTGGGGCCAACGTCCTGACTTTC.

The chain recombines TRBV29-1 with TRBJ2-3; 10 bases align to TRBD2. CDR1 and CDR2 from the germline V gene are SQVTM and ANQGSEA. V trimming: 5 bases; J trimming: 2 bases; junction bases outside the gene matches: 16. The CDR3 is 18 residues long. The CDR3 coding sequence is TGCAGCGTTCCAGCCGGGACTAGCGCCTCTTACCACACAGATACGCAGTATTTT. The encoded protein is CSVPAGTSASYHTDTQYF.

Many counts were recorded for this clonotype. This rearrangement joins TRBV5-6 to TRBJ1-5, with D possibly matching TRBD1 (5 bases). The CDR3 length is 14 residues. Germline V gives CDR1 SGHDT, CDR2 YYEEEE. Trimming stripped 0 bases from V and 6 bases from J, with 10 bases between. The CDR3, as DNA: TGTGCCAGCAGCTTGGTGACAGCTGGTCAGCCCCAGCATTTT. Protein: CASSLVTAGQPQHF.

This clonotype was observed a handful of times. This chain connects TRBV20-1 to TRBJ1-5, with a weak D call TRBD1 (6 bases). The germline V gene has CDR1 DFQATT and CDR2 SNEGSKA (reference sequence). Trimming stripped 0 bases from V and 4 bases from J, with 16 bases between. The CDR3 length is 16 residues. CDR3 nucleotides: TGCAGTGCTAGAGATCAGGCCCAGGGGTATAATCAGCCCCAGCATTTT. Amino acid sequence: CSARDQAQGYNQPQHF.